These 27 T cell receptor beta chains were all obtained from the same sample, sequenced in a study of regulatory T cells in long-lasting Graves disease. Building the TCR beta libraries relied on iRepertoire HTBI primers, and CDR3 regions underwent Arm-PCR. TCRdb fed the multiplex PCR reads into MiXCR, producing one record per CDR3 protein. In the table there are 400,000 to 500,000 distinct CDR3 sequences, 20% to 25% of which are singletons. Time point noted: persistent/refractory GD, antithyroid drugs over 5 years with positive TRAb. Isolated PBMC RNA provided the starting material for the TCR library. The material was peripheral blood mononuclear cells (PBMCs), obtained when the disease was refractory, from a patient treated with antithyroid drugs. The origin of the receptors is a female donor with Graves disease.

The J gene is TRBJ1-2, the V gene TRBV30; no firm D call. The germline gives CDR1 GTSNPN, CDR2 SVGIG (reference sequence). The CDR3 is made up of 12 amino acids. The germline V and J ends were trimmed by 2 bases and 4 bases, with 8 bases remaining between them. The CDR3 DNA reads as TGTGCCTGGAGTCTAACAGCCTATGGCTACACCTTC. Protein sequence: CAWSLTAYGYTF.

This clonotype was seen at least ten times. V usage is TRBV20-1 and J usage is TRBJ1-2; D gene ambiguous. CDR1 is DFQATT, CDR2 SNEGSKA, per germline (reference sequence). The CDR3 extends over 14 amino acids. Deletions cut 1 base from V and 0 bases from J, with 9 bases between. CDR3 DNA sequence: TGCAGTGCTAGAGGTCACAGTTCTAACTATGGCTACACCTTC. Translating gives CSARGHSSNYGYTF.

V gene TRBV15 combines with J gene TRBJ2-7, with 9 bases that match TRBD1. In germline, CDR1 is LNHNV, CDR2 YYDKDF (reference sequence). V dropped 1 base and J dropped 5; count of bases not matched to a gene: 6. The length of the CDR3 is 15 residues. The chain's CDR3 is CATSRAGTGFDEQYF. In DNA form, the CDR3 reads TGTGCCACCAGCAGAGCGGGGACAGGGTTCGACGAGCAGTACTTC.

The gene calls are TRBV20-1 and TRBJ1-5, with TRBD1 matching over 8 bases. The V gene's germline CDR1 is DFQATT and CDR2 SNEGSKA (reference sequence). CDR3 length: 13 residues. The junction had 4 bases not matched to a gene; V was cut back by 4 bases and J by 5 bases. The chain's CDR3 is CSANRGTDQPQHF. CDR3 DNA sequence: TGCAGTGCTAACAGGGGGACGGATCAGCCCCAGCATTTT.

There are many counts of this clonotype. CDR3 in DNA: TGTGCCAGCGACCGAAGCGAAGCGGGGGCTCAAGAGACCCAGTACTTC. Protein: CASDRSEAGAQETQYF. The chain recombines TRBV3-1 with TRBJ2-5; 8 bases match TRBD2. The CDR3 spans 16 residues. Germline CDR1 and CDR2: LGHDT and YNNKEL (reference sequence). After removal of 8 bases from V and 2 bases from J, the junction contained 13 bases not matched to a gene.

The CDR3 DNA is TGTGCCTGGAGTCTACGGTCAGGGGGGGTGTCAACTAATGAAAAACTGTTTTTT. Translated: CAWSLRSGGVSTNEKLFF. This rearrangement joins TRBV30 to TRBJ1-4; TRBD1 aligns across 7 bases. With V trimmed by 2 bases and J by 0 bases, 12 bases remained unmatched. Germline V lookup: CDR1 GTSNPN, CDR2 SVGIG (reference sequence). The CDR3 has 18 amino acids.

Note on this clonotype: This likely stems from a read error, as it lies one base from a far larger clone. V usage is TRBV6-1 and J usage is TRBJ2-7, with D unclear. The CDR3 length is 11 residues. From germline, CDR1 is MNHNS and CDR2 SASEGT. The V and J ends lost 5 bases and 6 bases respectively, with 8 bases between them. The CDR3 reads CASSHQFEQYF. The CDR3, as DNA: TGTGCCAGCAGTCACCAGTTCGAGCAGTACTTC.

This clonotype was seen ten or more times. The chain carries TRBV24-1 and TRBJ1-2; TRBD1 is a possible D gene (5 bases). CDR3 length: 12 residues. Trimming took 4 bases from V and 7 from J, leaving 9 bases between them. The germline V gene has CDR1 KGHDR and CDR2 SFDVKD. CDR3 nucleotides: TGTGCCACCAGTGAGGGGCTCGCTGGCTACACCTTC. Its translation: CATSEGLAGYTF.

This clonotype was seen ten or more times. V is TRBV2 and J is TRBJ2-5; a possible D gene is TRBD1 (5 bases). V lost 3 bases to trimming and J lost 5 bases, with 13 bases between them. This CDR3 region has 14 residues. Per the germline V gene, CDR1 is SNHLY and CDR2 is FYNNEI. The CDR3 bases are TGTGCCAGCAGTGAGGAGAAGGGGTGGGAGACCCAGTACTTC. Translation gives CASSEEKGWETQYF. Full variable domain (rest looked up from reference TRBV2 and TRBJ2-5): EPEVTQTPSHQVTQMGQEVILRCVPISNHLYFYWYRQILGQKVEFLVSFYNNEISEKSEIFDDQFSVERPDGSNFTLKIRSTKLEDSAMYFCASSEEKGWETQYFGPGTRLLVL.

This clonotype was counted between two and nine times. This chain connects TRBV12-3 or TRBV12-4 to TRBJ2-6; weak D call: TRBD2 (5 bases). Trimming took off 5 bases at V and 1 base at J, with 15 bases between the two ends. The CDR3 totals 17 residues. CDR3 coding DNA: TGTGCCAGCAGTACGCACGGGATCCCGTCTGGGGCCAACGTCCTGACTTTC. Amino acid sequence: CASSTHGIPSGANVLTF.

This clonotype was observed a handful of times. The chain uses TRBV20-1 and TRBJ2-7; TRBD2 aligns across 8 bases. The CDR3 extends over 13 amino acids. Germline CDR1 reads DFQATT; CDR2 reads SNEGSKA (reference sequence). The V and J ends lost 0 bases and 5 bases, in that order; junction bases with no gene match: 3. Here the CDR3 DNA reads TGCAGTGCTAGAGAGGGGACTAGTGACGAGCAGTACTTC. It yields the protein CSAREGTSDEQYF.

This sequence joins TRBV7-2 and TRBJ1-1; D remains ambiguous. The V end lost 2 bases, the J end lost 8 bases, and 12 bases lay between the germline ends. The germline gives CDR1 SGHTA, CDR2 FQGNSA. This CDR3 is 13 amino acids long. CDR3 DNA: TGTGCCAGCAGCTTAACCCCGGGTAGGGAAGCTTTCTTT. Amino acids: CASSLTPGREAFF.

The gene calls are TRBV20-1 and TRBJ1-3; 8 positions agree with TRBD1. V gave up 3 bases and J gave up 0 bases; unmatched junction bases: 7. The CDR3 consists of 16 residues. The germline V gene encodes CDR1 DFQATT and CDR2 SNEGSKA (reference sequence). The CDR3 region has the DNA TGCAGTGCTAGTGGGGACAGGCCGATCTCTGGAAACACCATATATTTT. Its translation: CSASGDRPISGNTIYF.

For this clonotype: Since a much larger clone is just one base distant, this may be a read error. J is TRBJ2-7 and V is TRBV12-3 or TRBV12-4, with D possibly being TRBD1 or TRBD2 (7 bases each). The V gene lost 6 bases and the J gene lost 3 bases, with 18 bases spanning the gap. The CDR3 has 15 amino acids. The CDR3 sequence: CASSPRGGGYYEQYF. In DNA form, the CDR3 reads TGTGCCAGCAGCCCCAGGGGGGGCGGGTACTACGAGCAGTACTTC.

This clonotype was counted a few times. J is TRBJ1-2 and V is TRBV4-1; D is unresolved. The CDR3 is 13 amino acids. Germline loops: CDR1 MGHRA, CDR2 YSYEKL. V was pared by 6 bases and J by 8 bases, with 16 bases between. The CDR3 spells CASSFSVEDGYTF. The CDR3 nucleotides are TGCGCCAGCAGTTTCAGCGTCGAGGACGGCTACACCTTC.

The chain has TRBV27 and TRBJ2-5, with D maybe TRBD1 (5 bases). The CDR3 is made up of 16 amino acids. V gave up 5 bases and J gave up 5 bases, with 21 bases separating them. The germline CDR1 and CDR2 sequences are MNHEY and SMNVEV (reference sequence). CDR3 protein: CASSQITKRGAETQYF. The CDR3 nucleotides are TGTGCCAGCAGTCAGATAACTAAGCGTGGGGCGGAGACCCAGTACTTC.

This clonotype was counted many times. This chain connects TRBV2 to TRBJ2-4; 8 bases match TRBD1. Trimming removed 6 bases from V and 9 bases from J; junction bases left unmatched: 7. From germline, CDR1 is SNHLY and CDR2 FYNNEI. This CDR3 has 13 residues. The CDR3 protein is CASRGQVAGIQYF. The CDR3 coding sequence is TGTGCCAGCAGGGGACAGGTAGCAGGCATTCAGTACTTC.

This clonotype was counted between two and nine times. Since the CDR3 does not end with the conserved phenylalanine or tryptophan, this likely comes from a read error. V usage is TRBV24-1 and J usage is TRBJ2-2, with TRBD2 matching 11 bases. V shed 3 bases, J shed 0 bases, and the junction held 5 bases outside the gene matches. Germline V gene lookup returns CDR1 KGHDR and CDR2 SFDVKD. The CDR3 loop spans 18 amino acids. The CDR3 protein is CATSDIAGGPSNTGELFL. The DNA for the CDR3 is TGTGCCACCAGTGATATAGCGGGAGGGCCCTCGAACACCGGGGAGCTGTTTCTT.

In this sample, this clonotype turned up many times. J is TRBJ1-1 and V is TRBV28, with D maybe TRBD1 (5 bases). The CDR3 runs to 13 residues. Germline V gene lookup returns CDR1 MDHEN and CDR2 SYDVKM. The V gene lost 6 bases and the J gene lost 10 bases, with 18 bases spanning the gap. The CDR3 region has the DNA TGTGCCAGCAGCCCGGCCGGGGAGGGGACAGCTTTCTTT. Its translation is CASSPAGEGTAFF.

About this clonotype itself: Because it lacks the conserved phenylalanine or tryptophan at the end, this CDR3 is likely a read error. The chain joins TRBV12-5 to TRBJ1-2; D possibly corresponds to TRBD1 (6 bases). CDR3 length equals 13 residues. The germline V gene has CDR1 LGHNT and CDR2 FRNRAP. The V end was cut by 4 bases, the J end by 7 bases, with 13 bases between. The chain's CDR3 is CASGSQTGFGYTS. CDR3 nucleotide sequence: TGTGCTAGTGGTTCTCAAACAGGGTTTGGCTACACCTCC.

The V call is TRBV20-1, the J call TRBJ1-5; D perhaps matches TRBD1 (5 bases). V was pared by 0 bases and J by 2 bases, with 11 bases between. This CDR3 spans 15 amino acids. CDR1 and CDR2 (germline): DFQATT, SNEGSKA (reference sequence). The CDR3 nucleotides read TGCAGTGCTAGAGACCAACAGGAGGGCAATCAGCCCCAGCATTTT. It yields the protein CSARDQQEGNQPQHF.

The gene calls are TRBV11-2 and TRBJ2-2; the D gene is possibly TRBD2 (6 bases). The CDR3 covers 14 residues. V lost 5 bases to trimming and J lost 6 bases, with 13 bases between them. Germline V gene data show CDR1 as SGHAT and CDR2 as FQNNGV. CDR3: CASSPLEGPGELFF. The CDR3 nucleotides are TGTGCCAGCAGCCCTCTGGAGGGGCCCGGGGAGCTGTTTTTT.

This clonotype appeared a few times. The chain has TRBV12-3 or TRBV12-4 and TRBJ1-4; D is unclear. CDR3 length: 17 amino acids. The germline V and J ends were trimmed by 4 bases and 7 bases, with 22 bases remaining between them. The CDR3, as DNA: TGTGCCAGCAGTTCTCCTTTGGACCCACTTTGGGGTGAAAAACTGTTTTTT. It codes for CASSSPLDPLWGEKLFF.

As for this clonotype: This may stem from a read error, because a much larger clone lies one nucleotide away. Here the CDR3 omits its conserved ending phenylalanine or tryptophan, so a read error is the likely source. The rearrangement uses TRBV27 and TRBJ1-2, with a tentative D call TRBD1 (5 bases). The V end lost 8 bases, the J end lost 0 bases, and 10 bases lay between the germline ends. Germline V gene sequence: CDR1 MNHEY, CDR2 SMNVEV (reference sequence). CDR3 length: 13 residues. The CDR3 DNA sequence: TGTGCCAGCCACGGGGGGGCTAACTATGGCTACACCTCC. It is translated as CASHGGANYGYTS.

The genes are TRBV6-2 or TRBV6-3 and TRBJ2-2; the match to TRBD2 covers 10 bases. V was pared by 3 bases and J by 5 bases, with 3 bases of the junction left unmatched. From germline, CDR1 is MNHEY and CDR2 SVGEGT. The CDR3 runs 15 residues. The chain's CDR3 is CASSYISGRTGELFF. The CDR3 DNA reads as TGTGCCAGCAGTTATATTAGCGGGAGGACCGGGGAGCTGTTTTTT.

In this sample, this clonotype turned up many times. V usage is TRBV20-1 and J usage is TRBJ1-2, with D unclear. Trimming removed 0 bases at V and 8 bases at J, with 13 bases between. The CDR3 covers 13 residues. Germline CDR1 DFQATT, CDR2 SNEGSKA (reference sequence). The CDR3 reads CSARERPGLGYTF. CDR3 nucleotides: TGCAGTGCTAGAGAACGGCCCGGGTTGGGCTACACCTTC.

This clonotype was counted only a few times. The V and J genes are TRBV6-1 and TRBJ2-7, with TRBD1 matching over 9 bases. CDR1 is MNHNS and CDR2 is SASEGT in the germline V gene. After removal of 6 bases from V and 7 bases from J, the junction contained 13 bases not matched to a gene. This CDR3 has 15 residues. The CDR3 sequence: CASSRRPGQGPEQYF. The CDR3 nucleotides are TGTGCCAGCAGCCGAAGACCGGGACAGGGACCGGAGCAGTACTTC.